This T cell receptor (beta chain) came from a study of CD8 T cells in ankylosing spondylitis. Study observations and caveats: Disease-linked clones were CD8+ and relatively rare in peripheral blood. Reportedly, disease-linked clones are significantly enriched in ankylosing spondylitis patients' matched synovial fluid.

This clonotype was picked up a small number of times. The antigen is not known. Trimming removed 6 bases from V and 3 bases from J, with 12 bases in between. CDR1 is SGHRS and CDR2 is YFSETQ in the germline V gene. The CDR3 runs 14 residues. The TCR beta libraries were generated through quantitative 5'-RACE incorporating molecular barcodes. TCRdb independently ran MiXCR on the 5' RACE reads; one entry per CDR3 protein. The sample includes approximately 250,000 distinct CDR3 sequences, 30% to 40% of them seen just once. This receptor was taken from a male donor with ankylosing spondylitis or in good health (not recorded which). Material for sequencing was blood, either unsorted or a sorted T cell fraction (not recorded which). The rearrangement links TRBV5-1 to TRBJ2-2, with D possibly TRBD2 on 6 matching bases. The CDR3 region has the DNA TGCGCCAGCATATGGGGAGGTGACACCGGGGAGCTGTTTTTT. This encodes CASIWGGDTGELFF. The whole variable domain, remainder taken from reference TRBV5-1 and TRBJ2-2, is KAGVTQTPRYLIKTRGQQVTLSCSPISGHRSVSWYQQTPGQGLQFLFEYFSETQRNKGNFPGRFSGRQFSNSRSEMNVSTLELGDSALYLCASIWGGDTGELFFGEGSRLTVL.